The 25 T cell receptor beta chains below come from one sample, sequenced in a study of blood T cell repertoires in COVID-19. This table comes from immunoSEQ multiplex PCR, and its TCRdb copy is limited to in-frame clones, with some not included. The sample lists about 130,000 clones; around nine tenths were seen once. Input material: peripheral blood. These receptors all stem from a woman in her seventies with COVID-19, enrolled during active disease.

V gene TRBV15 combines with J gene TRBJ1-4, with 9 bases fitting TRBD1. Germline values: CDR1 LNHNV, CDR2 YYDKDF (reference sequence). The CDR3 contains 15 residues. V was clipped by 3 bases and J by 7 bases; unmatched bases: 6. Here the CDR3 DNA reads TGTGCCACCAGCAGTTTACAGGGGGCTTCTGAAAAACTGTTTTTT. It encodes CATSSLQGASEKLFF.

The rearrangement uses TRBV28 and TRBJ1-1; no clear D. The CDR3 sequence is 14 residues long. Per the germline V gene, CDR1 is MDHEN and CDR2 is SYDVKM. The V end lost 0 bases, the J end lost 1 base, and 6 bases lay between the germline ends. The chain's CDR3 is CASSLWGRNTEAFF. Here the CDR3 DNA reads TGTGCCAGCAGTTTATGGGGCAGGAACACTGAAGCTTTCTTT.

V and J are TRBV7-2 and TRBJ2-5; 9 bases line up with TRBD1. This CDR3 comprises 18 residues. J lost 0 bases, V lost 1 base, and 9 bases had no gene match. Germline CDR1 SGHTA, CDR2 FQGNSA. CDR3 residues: CASSLEIWDRVNQETQYF. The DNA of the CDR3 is TGTGCCAGCAGCTTAGAGATCTGGGACAGGGTCAACCAAGAGACCCAGTACTTC.

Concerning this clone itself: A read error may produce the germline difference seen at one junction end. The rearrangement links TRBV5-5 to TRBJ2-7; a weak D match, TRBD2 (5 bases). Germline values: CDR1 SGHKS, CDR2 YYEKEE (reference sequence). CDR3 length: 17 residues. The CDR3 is CASNLGIRGFRWREQYF. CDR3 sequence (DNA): TGTGCCAGCAACTTGGGGATAAGAGGTTTCCGATGGAGGGAGCAGTACTTC.

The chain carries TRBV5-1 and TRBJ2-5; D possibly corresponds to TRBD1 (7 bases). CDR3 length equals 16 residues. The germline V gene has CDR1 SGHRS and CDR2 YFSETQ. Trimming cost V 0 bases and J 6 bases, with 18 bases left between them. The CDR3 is CASSLAAGGPRKTQYF. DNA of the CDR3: TGCGCCAGCAGCTTGGCAGCAGGGGGGCCGCGAAAGACCCAGTACTTC.

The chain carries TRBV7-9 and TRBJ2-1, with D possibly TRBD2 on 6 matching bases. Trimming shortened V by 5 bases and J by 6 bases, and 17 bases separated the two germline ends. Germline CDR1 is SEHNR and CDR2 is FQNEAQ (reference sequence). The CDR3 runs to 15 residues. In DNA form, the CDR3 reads TGTGCCAGCAGCCCTCGACTAGGCACAATCAATGAGCAGTTCTTC. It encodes CASSPRLGTINEQFF.

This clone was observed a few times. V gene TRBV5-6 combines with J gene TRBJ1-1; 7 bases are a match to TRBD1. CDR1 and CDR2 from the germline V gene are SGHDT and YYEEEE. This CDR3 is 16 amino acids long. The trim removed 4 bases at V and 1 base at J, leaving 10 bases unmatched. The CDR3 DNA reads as TGTGCCAGCAGCCCCCTACAGGGGAGCGGGAACACTGAAGCTTTCTTT. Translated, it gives CASSPLQGSGNTEAFF.

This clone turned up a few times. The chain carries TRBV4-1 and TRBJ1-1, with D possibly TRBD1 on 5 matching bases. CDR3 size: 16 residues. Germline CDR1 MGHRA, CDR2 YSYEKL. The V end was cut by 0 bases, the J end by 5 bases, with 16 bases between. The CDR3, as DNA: TGCGCCAGCAGCCAAGAAGGGGCAGGGCCGGGTACTGAAGCTTTCTTT. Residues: CASSQEGAGPGTEAFF.

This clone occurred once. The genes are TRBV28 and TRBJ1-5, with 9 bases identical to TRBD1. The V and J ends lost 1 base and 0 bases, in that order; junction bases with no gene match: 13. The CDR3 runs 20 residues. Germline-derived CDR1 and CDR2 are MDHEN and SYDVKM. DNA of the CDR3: TGTGCCAGCAGTTTATACACCGGGACAGGGTTAAGGTATAGCAATCAGCCCCAGCATTTT. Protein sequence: CASSLYTGTGLRYSNQPQHF.

CDR3 nucleotides: TGTGCCACCAGTCAACCGGGACAGGGGGTCTATGGCTACACCTTC. Translated: CATSQPGQGVYGYTF. This chain joins TRBV24-1 and TRBJ1-2; 11 nucleotides line up with TRBD1. The CDR3 runs 15 residues. The germline gives CDR1 KGHDR, CDR2 SFDVKD. V trimming: 6 bases; J trimming: 4 bases; junction bases outside the gene matches: 6.

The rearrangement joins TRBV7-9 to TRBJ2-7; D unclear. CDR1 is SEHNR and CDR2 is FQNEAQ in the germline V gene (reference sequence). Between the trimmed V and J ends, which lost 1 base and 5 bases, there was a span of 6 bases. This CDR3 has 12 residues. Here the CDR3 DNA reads TGTGCCAGCAGCTTAGTTGGCCACGAGCAGTACTTC. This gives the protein CASSLVGHEQYF.

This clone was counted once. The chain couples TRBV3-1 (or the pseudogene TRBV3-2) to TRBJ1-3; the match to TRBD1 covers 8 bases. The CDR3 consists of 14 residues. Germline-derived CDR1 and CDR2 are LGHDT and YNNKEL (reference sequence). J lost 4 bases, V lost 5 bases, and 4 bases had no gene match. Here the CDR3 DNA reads TGTGCCAGCAGCTTGGACAGGGAGGGAAACACCATATATTTT. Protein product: CASSLDREGNTIYF.

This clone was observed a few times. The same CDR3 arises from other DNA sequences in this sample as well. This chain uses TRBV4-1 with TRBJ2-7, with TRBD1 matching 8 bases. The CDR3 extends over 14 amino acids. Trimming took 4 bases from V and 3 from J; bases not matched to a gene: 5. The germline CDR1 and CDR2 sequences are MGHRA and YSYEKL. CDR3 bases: TGCGCCAGCAGCCGGACAGGGTTGGGCTACGAGCAGTACTTC. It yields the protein CASSRTGLGYEQYF.

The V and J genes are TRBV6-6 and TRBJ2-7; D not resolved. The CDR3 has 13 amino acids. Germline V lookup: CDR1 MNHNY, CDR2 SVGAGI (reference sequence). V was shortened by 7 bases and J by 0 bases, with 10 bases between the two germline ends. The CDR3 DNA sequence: TGTGCCAGCAACCCAGGAAACTCCTACGAGCAGTACTTC. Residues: CASNPGNSYEQYF.

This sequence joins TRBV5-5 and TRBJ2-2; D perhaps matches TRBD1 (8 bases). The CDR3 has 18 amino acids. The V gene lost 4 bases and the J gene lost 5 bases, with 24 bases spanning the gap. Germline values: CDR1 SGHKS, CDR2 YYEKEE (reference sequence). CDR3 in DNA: TGTGCCAGCAGCCGGAGGGCGACAGGGGCGGGGGAGACCGGGGAGCTGTTTTTT. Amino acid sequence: CASSRRATGAGETGELFF.

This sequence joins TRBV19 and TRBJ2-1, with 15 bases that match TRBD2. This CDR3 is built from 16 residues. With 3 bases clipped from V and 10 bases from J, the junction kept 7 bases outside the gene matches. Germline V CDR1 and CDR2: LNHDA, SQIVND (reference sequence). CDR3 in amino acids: CASSIGLAGGQQEQFF. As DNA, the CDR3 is TGTGCCAGTAGTATCGGACTAGCGGGGGGGCAACAGGAGCAGTTCTTC.

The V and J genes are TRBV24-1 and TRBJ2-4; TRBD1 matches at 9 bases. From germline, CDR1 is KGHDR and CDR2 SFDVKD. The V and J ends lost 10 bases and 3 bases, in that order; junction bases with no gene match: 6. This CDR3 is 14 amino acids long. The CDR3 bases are TGTGCCACTACAGGGGGCAGCTTCAAAAACATTCAGTACTTC. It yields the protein CATTGGSFKNIQYF.

As DNA, the CDR3 is TGTGCTAGTGGTTTGGGCAGAGGGGGGGCTGCCACTGAAGCTTTCTTT. Protein product: CASGLGRGGAATEAFF. The chain carries TRBV12-5 and TRBJ1-1; the D gene is possibly TRBD1 (6 bases). Germline assignment: CDR1 LGHNT and CDR2 FRNRAP. The V end was cut by 1 base, the J end by 4 bases, with 16 bases between. The CDR3 totals 16 residues.

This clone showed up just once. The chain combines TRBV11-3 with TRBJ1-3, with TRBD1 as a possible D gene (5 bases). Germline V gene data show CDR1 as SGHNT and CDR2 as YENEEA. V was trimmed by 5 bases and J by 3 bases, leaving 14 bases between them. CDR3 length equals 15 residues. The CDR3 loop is CASSQGPGSGNTIYF. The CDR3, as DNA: TGTGCCAGCAGCCAGGGCCCCGGGAGTGGAAACACCATATATTTT.

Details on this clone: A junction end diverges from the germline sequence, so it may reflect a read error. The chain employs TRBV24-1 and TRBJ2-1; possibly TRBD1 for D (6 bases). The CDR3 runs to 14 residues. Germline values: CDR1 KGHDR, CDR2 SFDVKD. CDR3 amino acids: CATSALTGYNEQFF. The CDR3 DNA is TGTGCCACCAGTGCTTTGACAGGATACAATGAGCAGTTCTTC.

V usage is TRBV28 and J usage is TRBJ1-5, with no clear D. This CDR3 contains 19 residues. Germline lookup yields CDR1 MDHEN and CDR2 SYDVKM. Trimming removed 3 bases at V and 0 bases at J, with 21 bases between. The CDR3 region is CASSFLSSPVLRSNQPQHF. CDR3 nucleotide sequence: TGTGCCAGCAGTTTTTTGTCCTCGCCGGTGCTACGTAGCAATCAGCCCCAGCATTTT.

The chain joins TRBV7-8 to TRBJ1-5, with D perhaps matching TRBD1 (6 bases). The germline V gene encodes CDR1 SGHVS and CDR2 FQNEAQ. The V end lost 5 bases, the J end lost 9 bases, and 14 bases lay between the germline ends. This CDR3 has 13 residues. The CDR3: CASSPGGLLPQHF. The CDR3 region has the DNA TGTGCCAGCAGCCCCGGGGGGCTGTTGCCCCAGCATTTT. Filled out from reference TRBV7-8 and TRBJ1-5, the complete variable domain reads GAGVSQSPRYKVAKRGQDVALRCDPISGHVSLFWYQQALGQGPEFLTYFQNEAQLDKSGLPSDRFFAERPEGSVSTLKIQRTQQEDSAVYLCASSPGGLLPQHFGDGTRLSIL.

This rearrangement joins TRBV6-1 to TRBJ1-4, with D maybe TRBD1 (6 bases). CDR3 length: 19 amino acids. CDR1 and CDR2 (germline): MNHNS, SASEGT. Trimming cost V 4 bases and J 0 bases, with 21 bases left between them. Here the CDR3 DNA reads TGTGCCAGCAGTGTACCGGTTAGGGGGGGGTCGGCAACTAATGAAAAACTGTTTTTT. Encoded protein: CASSVPVRGGSATNEKLFF.

CDR3 sequence reads: CATRRANTGELFF. For the CDR3, the DNA is TGTGCCACCCGCAGGGCGAACACCGGGGAGCTGTTTTTT. V usage is TRBV24-1 and J usage is TRBJ2-2, with D maybe TRBD1 (5 bases). Germline V gene lookup returns CDR1 KGHDR and CDR2 SFDVKD. The CDR3 runs to 13 residues. V was pared by 9 bases and J by 0 bases, with 7 bases between.

The CDR3 sequence is CASSTDRDQPQHF. Written as DNA, the CDR3 is TGTGCCAGCTCAACGGACAGGGATCAGCCCCAGCATTTT. V and J are TRBV18 and TRBJ1-5; TRBD1 matches 8 bases. There are 13 residues in the CDR3. Germline trimming cut 5 bases from V and 5 bases from J; bases unmatched to any gene: 2. Germline CDR1 and CDR2: KGHSH and LQKENI. Complete variable domain (other parts from reference TRBV18 and TRBJ1-5): NAGVMQNPRHLVRRRGQEARLRCSPMKGHSHVYWYRQLPEEGLKFMVYLQKENIIDESGMPKERFSAEFPKEGPSILRIQQVVRGDSAAYFCASSTDRDQPQHFGDGTRLSIL.